This TCR beta chain was retrieved from a study of OX40 agonist ivuxolimab in advanced cancers. Some background on the complete study: Ivuxolimab, which targeted the costimulatory receptor OX40 (CD134), was an agonistic, fully human IgG2 monoclonal antibody. The paper reports the monotherapy dose-escalation portion (N of about 54 patients) of the phase I ivuxolimab trial. Intravenous ivuxolimab was administered to patients every 2 weeks at six dose levels: 0.01, 0.1, 0.3, 1.5, 3 and 10 mg/kg. The purpose of peripheral TCRbeta sequencing was to test whether ivuxolimab changed TCR sequence diversity and led to clonal T-cell expansion. Prior anti-PD-1, anti-PD-L1 or anti-CTLA-4 therapy was permitted, and 35% to 40% of dose-escalation patients had received checkpoint inhibitors. In the dose-escalation cohort, 65% to 90% of patients were male, and the mean age was around 60 years, with a range of roughly 20 to 80. Three dose-escalation patients achieved partial responses, one with hepatocellular carcinoma and two with cutaneous melanoma. Among the roughly 50 dose-escalation patients, about 20 had hepatocellular carcinoma, roughly 15 melanoma, 9 renal cell carcinoma and 9 head and neck cancer. General study outcomes and caveats: Low levels of normalized T-cell clonal expansion were also seen in some patients who did not respond. At doses of 0.1 to 3.0 mg/kg, clonal expansion of both CD4+ and CD8+ T cells in blood was seen between baseline and week 6. Antigen specificity was not determined for the clonally expanded peripheral T cells. After ivuxolimab, more expanded clones were found on average in CD8+ T cells than in CD4+ T cells. In partial responders in the 0.1-3.0 mg/kg groups, normalized peripheral clonal expansion was found to be among the lowest, especially among CD8+ T cells.

About this clone itself: No cognate antigen has been identified for it. One base away there is no much larger clone; base qualities are not given.

Genomic DNA was isolated from the sorted cells so that the TCRbeta CDR3 region could be sequenced. The immunoSEQ Assay was used to sequence the TCRbeta CDR3 regions. Here the immuneACCESS table is served through TCRdb, limited to in-frame sequences with V and J called. Missing clones are a known gap in these copies; in checked studies unresolved V genes cover under half, and the rest lacks a known reason. The sample yields about 65,000 clones; more than 70% were counted once. In total, the top ten clones hold roughly 1% of the sample. Patients with a history of autoimmune disease or receiving systemic immunosuppression were excluded from the trial. Peripheral blood for TCR sequencing was collected from all dose cohorts at baseline, on cycle 4 day 1, and on cycle 7 day 1. Samples were obtained from an open-label, multicenter, first-in-human phase I dose-escalation trial of ivuxolimab. Adults with locally advanced or metastatic head and neck squamous cell, hepatocellular, melanoma or renal cell carcinoma were enrolled in the trial. CD4+ and CD8+ T cells were sorted separately from peripheral blood before TCR sequencing.

The material was CD4+ or CD8+ T cells sorted from blood, obtained in a trial of the OX40 agonist ivuxolimab. This clonotype was obtained from an adult with an advanced solid tumor such as melanoma, head and neck, liver or kidney cancer.

This receptor carries the CDR3 CASSEGYHNEQFF. The nucleotide sequence is TGCGCATCGTCTGAGGGTTACCACAATGAGCAGTTCTTC. The chain is assembled from TRBV5-1 and TRBJ2-1, with a weak D call of TRBD2 (5 bases match). The CDR3 measures 13 amino acids from cysteine to phenylalanine. The DNA shown is the 39-base CDR3, in frame from base 1. CDR1 SGHRS and CDR2 YFSETQ were looked up in the germline V gene.